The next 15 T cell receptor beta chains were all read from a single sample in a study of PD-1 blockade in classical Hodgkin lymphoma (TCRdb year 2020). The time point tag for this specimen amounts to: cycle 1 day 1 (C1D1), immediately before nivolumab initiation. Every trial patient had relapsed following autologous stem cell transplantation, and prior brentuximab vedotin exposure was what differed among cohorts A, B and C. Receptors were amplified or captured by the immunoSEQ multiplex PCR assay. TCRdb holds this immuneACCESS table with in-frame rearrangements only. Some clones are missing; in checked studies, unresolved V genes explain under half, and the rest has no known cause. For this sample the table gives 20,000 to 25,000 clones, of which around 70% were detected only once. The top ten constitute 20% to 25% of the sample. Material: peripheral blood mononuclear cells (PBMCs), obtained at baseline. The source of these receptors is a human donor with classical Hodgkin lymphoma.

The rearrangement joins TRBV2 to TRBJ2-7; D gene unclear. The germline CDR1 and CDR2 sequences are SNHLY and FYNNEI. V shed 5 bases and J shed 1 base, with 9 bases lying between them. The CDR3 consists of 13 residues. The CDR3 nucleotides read TGTGCCAGCAGTCCCCGACGATCCTACGAGCAGTACTTC. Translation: CASSPRRSYEQYF. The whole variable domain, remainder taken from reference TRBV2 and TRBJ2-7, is EPEVTQTPSHQVTQMGQEVILRCVPISNHLYFYWYRQILGQKVEFLVSFYNNEISEKSEIFDDQFSVERPDGSNFTLKIRSTKLEDSAMYFCASSPRRSYEQYFGPGTRLTVT.

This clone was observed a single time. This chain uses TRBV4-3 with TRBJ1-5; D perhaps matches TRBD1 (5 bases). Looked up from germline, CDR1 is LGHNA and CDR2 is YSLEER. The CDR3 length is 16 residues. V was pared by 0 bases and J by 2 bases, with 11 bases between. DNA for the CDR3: TGCGCCAGCAGCCAAGATGGGGGGGGTCGCAATCAGCCCCAGCATTTT. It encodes CASSQDGGGRNQPQHF.

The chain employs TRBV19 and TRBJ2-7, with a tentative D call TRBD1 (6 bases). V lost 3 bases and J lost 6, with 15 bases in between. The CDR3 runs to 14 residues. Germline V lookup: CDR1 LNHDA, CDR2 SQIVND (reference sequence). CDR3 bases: TGTGCCAGTAGTATGTACAGGGAGTACGGCGAGCAGTACTTC. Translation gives CASSMYREYGEQYF.

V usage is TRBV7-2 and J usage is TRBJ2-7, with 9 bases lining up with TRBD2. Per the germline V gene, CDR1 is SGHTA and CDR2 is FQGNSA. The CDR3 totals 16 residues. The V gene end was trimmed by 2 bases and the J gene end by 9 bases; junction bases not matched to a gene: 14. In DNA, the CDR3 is TGTGCCAGCAGCTTAAGAAGCGGGAGGAGCTACGAAGGGCAGTACTTC. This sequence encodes CASSLRSGRSYEGQYF. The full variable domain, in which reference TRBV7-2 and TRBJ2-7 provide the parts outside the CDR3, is GAGVSQSPSNKVTEKGKDVELRCDPISGHTALYWYRQSLGQGLEFLIYFQGNSAPDKSGLPSDRFSAERTGGSVSTLTIQRTQQEDSAVYLCASSLRSGRSYEGQYFGPGTRLTVT.

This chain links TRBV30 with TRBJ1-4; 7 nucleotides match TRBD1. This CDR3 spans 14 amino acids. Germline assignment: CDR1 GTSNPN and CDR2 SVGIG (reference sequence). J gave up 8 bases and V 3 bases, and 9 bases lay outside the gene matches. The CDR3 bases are TGTGCCTGGAGCGGAGGGGGCTGGGGAGAAAAACTGTTTTTT. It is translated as CAWSGGGWGEKLFF.

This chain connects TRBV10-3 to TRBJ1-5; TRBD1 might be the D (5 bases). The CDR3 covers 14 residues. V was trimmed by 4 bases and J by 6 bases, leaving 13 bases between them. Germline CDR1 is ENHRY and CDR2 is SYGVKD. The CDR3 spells CAISVGGSGQPQHF. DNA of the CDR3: TGTGCCATCAGTGTCGGGGGGTCGGGTCAGCCCCAGCATTTT.

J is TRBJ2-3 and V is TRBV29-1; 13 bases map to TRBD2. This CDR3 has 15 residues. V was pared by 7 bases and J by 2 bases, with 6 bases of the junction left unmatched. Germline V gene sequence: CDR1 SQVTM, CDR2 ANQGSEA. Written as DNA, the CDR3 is TGCAGCGCTAGGACTAGCGGGAGTGTCACAGATACGCAGTATTTT. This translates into CSARTSGSVTDTQYF.

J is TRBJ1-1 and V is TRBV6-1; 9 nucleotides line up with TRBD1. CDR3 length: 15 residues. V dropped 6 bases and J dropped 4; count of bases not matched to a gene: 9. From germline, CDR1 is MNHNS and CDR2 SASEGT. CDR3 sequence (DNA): TGTGCCAGCAGATGGGACAGGGATTCCGGCACTGAAGCTTTCTTT. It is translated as CASRWDRDSGTEAFF.

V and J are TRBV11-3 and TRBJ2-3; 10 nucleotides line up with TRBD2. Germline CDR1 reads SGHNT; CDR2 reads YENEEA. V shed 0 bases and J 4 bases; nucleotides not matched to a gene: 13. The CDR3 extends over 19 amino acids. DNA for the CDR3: TGTGCCAGCAGCTTAGACACGCCCCGTCTAGCGGGAGAGGCAGATACGCAGTATTTT. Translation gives CASSLDTPRLAGEADTQYF.

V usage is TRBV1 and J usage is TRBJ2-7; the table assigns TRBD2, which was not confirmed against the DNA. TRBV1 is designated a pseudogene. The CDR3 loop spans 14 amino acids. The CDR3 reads CTSTPREGSYEQYF. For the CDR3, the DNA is TGCACCAGCACCCCCCGGGAGGGTTCCTACGAGCAGTACTTC.

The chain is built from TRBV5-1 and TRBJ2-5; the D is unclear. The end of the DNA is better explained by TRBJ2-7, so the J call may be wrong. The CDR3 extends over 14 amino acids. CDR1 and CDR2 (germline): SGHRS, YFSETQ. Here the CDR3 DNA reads TGCGCCAGCAGCTTGGCGGCCAAGACCTACGAGCAGTACTTC. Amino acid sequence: CASSLAAKTYEQYF.

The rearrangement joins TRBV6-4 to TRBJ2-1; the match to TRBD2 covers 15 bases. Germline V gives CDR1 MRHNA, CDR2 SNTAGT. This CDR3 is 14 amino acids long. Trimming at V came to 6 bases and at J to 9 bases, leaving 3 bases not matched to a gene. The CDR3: CASSGLAGGSEQFF. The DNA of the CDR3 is TGTGCCAGCAGCGGACTAGCGGGAGGGTCTGAGCAGTTCTTC.

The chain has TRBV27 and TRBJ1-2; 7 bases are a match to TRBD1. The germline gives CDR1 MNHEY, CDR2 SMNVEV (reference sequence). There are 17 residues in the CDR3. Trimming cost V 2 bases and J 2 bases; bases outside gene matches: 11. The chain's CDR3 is CASSLKSNRGLNYGYTF. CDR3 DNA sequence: TGTGCCAGCAGTTTAAAGTCTAACAGGGGCCTCAACTATGGCTACACCTTC.

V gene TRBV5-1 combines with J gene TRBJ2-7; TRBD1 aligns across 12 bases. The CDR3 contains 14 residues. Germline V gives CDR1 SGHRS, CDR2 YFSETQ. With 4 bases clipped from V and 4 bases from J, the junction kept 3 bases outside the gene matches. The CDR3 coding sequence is TGCGCCAGCAGCCGGGGACAGGGGGCATACGAGCAGTACTTC. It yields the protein CASSRGQGAYEQYF.

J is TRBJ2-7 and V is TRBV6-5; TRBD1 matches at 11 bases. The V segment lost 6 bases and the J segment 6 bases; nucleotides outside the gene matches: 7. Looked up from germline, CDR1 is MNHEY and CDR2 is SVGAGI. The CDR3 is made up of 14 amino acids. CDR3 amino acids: CASRVRDRGTEQYF. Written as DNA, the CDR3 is TGTGCCAGCAGGGTCCGGGACAGGGGGACCGAGCAGTACTTC.